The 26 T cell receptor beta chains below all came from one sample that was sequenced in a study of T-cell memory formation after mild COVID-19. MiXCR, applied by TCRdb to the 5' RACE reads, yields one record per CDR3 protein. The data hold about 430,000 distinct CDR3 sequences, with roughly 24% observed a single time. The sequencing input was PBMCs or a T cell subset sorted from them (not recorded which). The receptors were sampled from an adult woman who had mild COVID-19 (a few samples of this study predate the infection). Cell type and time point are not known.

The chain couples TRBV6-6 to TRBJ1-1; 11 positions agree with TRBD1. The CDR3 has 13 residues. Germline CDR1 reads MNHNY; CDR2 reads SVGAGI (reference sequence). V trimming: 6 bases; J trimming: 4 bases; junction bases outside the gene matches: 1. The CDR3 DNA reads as TGTGCCAGCAGGGGACAGGGGGGCACTGAAGCTTTCTTT. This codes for CASRGQGGTEAFF.

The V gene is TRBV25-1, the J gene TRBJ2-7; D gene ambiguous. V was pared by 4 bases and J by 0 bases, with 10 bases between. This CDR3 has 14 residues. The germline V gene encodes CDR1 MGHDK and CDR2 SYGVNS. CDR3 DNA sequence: TGTGCCAGCAGTGGGGCACTAAGCTCCTACGAGCAGTACTTC. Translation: CASSGALSSYEQYF.

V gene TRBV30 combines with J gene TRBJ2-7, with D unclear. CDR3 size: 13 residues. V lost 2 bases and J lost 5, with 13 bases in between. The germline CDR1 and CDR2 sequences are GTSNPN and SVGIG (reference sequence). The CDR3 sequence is CAWSPSSGDEQYF. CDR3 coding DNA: TGTGCCTGGAGTCCCAGTTCAGGCGACGAGCAGTACTTC.

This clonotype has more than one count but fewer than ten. CDR3 nucleotides: TGCAGCGTCGGGGACGGTCCAGATACGCAGTATTTT. This codes for CSVGDGPDTQYF. The chain links TRBV29-1 to TRBJ2-3; D assignment may be TRBD1 or TRBD2 (5 bases each). Between the trimmed V and J ends, which lost 6 bases and 4 bases, there was a span of 11 bases. This CDR3 contains 12 residues. The germline gives CDR1 SQVTM, CDR2 ANQGSEA.

The CDR3 here is CASRSSGRVTDTQYF. DNA for the CDR3: TGTGCCAGCAGATCTAGCGGGAGAGTCACAGATACGCAGTATTTT. The J gene is TRBJ2-3, the V gene TRBV12-3 or TRBV12-4; 10 bases are a match to TRBD2. V dropped 6 bases and J dropped 2; count of bases not matched to a gene: 5. This CDR3 comprises 15 residues.

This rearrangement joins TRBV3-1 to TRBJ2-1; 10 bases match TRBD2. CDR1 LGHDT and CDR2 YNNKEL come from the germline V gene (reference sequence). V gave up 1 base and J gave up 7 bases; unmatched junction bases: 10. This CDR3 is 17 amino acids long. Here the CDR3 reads CASSQAGASGSVNEQFF. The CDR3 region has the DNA TGTGCCAGCAGCCAAGCAGGGGCTAGCGGGAGTGTGAATGAGCAGTTCTTC.

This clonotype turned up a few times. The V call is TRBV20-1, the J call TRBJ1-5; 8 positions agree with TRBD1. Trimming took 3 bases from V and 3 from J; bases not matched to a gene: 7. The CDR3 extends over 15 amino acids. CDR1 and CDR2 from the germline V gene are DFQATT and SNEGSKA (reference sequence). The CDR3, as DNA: TGCAGTGCTAGGCGCCAGGGGGCTTACAATCAGCCCCAGCATTTT. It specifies CSARRQGAYNQPQHF.

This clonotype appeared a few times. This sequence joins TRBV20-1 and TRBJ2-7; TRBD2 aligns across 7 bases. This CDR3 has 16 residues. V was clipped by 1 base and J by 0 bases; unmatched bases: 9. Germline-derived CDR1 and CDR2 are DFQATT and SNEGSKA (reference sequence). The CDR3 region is CSARGGLTSNSYEQYF. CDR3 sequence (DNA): TGCAGTGCTAGAGGGGGCCTGACTAGCAACTCCTACGAGCAGTACTTC.

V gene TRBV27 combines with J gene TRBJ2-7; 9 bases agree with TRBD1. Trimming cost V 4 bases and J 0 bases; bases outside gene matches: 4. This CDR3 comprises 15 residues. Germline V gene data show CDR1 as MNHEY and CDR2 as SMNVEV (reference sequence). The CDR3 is CASSSTGGASYEQYF. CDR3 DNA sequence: TGTGCCAGCAGTTCTACAGGGGGCGCCTCCTACGAGCAGTACTTC.

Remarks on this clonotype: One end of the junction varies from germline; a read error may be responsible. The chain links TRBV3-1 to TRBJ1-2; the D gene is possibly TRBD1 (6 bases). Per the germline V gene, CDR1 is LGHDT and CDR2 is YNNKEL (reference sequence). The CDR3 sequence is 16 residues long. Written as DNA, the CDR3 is TGTGCCAGCATCCAAGAGGGAGGACAGCGGGCTATCGGCTACACCTTC. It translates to CASIQEGGQRAIGYTF.

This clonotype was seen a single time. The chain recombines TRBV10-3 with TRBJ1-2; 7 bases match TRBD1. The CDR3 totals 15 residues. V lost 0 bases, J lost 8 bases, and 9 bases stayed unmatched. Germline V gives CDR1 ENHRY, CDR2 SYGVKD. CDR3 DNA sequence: TGTGCCATCAGTGAGTCGGGACAGACAATCGAAGGCTACACCTTC. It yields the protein CAISESGQTIEGYTF.

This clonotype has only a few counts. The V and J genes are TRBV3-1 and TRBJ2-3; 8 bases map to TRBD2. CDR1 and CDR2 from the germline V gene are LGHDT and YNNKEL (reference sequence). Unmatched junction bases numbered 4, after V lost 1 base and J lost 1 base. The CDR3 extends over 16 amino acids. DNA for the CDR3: TGTGCCAGCAGCCAAGGTGGCGGGAGGCGCACAGATACGCAGTATTTT. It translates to CASSQGGGRRTDTQYF.

In DNA, the CDR3 is TGCAGCGTTGAACGCGGCTACAATGAGCAGTTCTTC. It is translated as CSVERGYNEQFF. The chain uses TRBV29-1 and TRBJ2-1; no reliable D call. The CDR3 has 12 amino acids. Germline CDR1 SQVTM, CDR2 ANQGSEA. Deletions cut 2 bases from V and 3 bases from J, with 5 bases between.

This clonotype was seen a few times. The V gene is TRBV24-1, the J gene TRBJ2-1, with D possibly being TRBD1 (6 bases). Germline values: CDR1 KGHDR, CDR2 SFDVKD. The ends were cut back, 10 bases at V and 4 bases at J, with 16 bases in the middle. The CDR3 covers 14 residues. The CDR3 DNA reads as TGTGCCACACAAGGGGCAGGGGCTTACAATGAGCAGTTCTTC. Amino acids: CATQGAGAYNEQFF.

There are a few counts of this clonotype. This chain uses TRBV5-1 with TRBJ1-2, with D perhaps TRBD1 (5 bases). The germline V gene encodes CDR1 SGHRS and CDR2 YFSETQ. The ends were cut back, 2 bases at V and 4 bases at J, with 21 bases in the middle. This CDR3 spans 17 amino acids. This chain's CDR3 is CASSFGNSGREGYGYTF. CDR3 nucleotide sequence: TGCGCCAGCAGCTTCGGAAATTCGGGCAGGGAAGGCTATGGCTACACCTTC.

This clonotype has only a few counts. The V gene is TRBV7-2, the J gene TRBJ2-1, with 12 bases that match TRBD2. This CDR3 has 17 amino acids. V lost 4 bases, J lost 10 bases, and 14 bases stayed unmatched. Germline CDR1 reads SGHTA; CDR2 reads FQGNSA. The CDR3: CASSSIAGLAGTGEQFF. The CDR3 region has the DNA TGTGCCAGCAGCTCAATAGCCGGACTAGCGGGGACCGGAGAGCAGTTCTTC.

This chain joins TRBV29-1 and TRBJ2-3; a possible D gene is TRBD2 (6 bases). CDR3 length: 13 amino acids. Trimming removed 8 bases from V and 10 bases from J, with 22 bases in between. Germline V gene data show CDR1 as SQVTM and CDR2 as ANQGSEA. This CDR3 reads CSSAGTWGYAQYF. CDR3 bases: TGCAGCTCCGCCGGGACTTGGGGTTATGCGCAGTATTTT.

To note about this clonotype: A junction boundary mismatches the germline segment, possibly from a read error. CDR3 region: CSSSRQGGNQPQHF. CDR3 coding DNA: TGTTCCAGCAGTAGACAGGGAGGCAATCAGCCCCAGCATTTT. The chain recombines TRBV2 with TRBJ1-5, with 7 nucleotides matching TRBD1. CDR3 length: 14 amino acids. CDR1 and CDR2 from the germline V gene are SNHLY and FYNNEI.

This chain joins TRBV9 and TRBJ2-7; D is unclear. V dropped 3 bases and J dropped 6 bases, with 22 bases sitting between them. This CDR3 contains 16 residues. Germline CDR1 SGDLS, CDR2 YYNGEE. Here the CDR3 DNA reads TGTGCCAGCAGCGAGCAACTGACTTCAGGAACGGGCGAGCAGTACTTC. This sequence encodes CASSEQLTSGTGEQYF.

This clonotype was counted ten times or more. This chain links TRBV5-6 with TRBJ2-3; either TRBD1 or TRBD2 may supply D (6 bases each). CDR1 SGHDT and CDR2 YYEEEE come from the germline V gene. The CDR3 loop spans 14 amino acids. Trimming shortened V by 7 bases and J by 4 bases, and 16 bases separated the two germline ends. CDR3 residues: CASGPDGGPDTQYF. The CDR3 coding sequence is TGTGCCAGCGGACCGGACGGGGGCCCAGATACGCAGTATTTT. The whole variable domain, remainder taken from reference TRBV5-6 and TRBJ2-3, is DAGVTQSPTHLIKTRGQQVTLRCSPKSGHDTVSWYQQALGQGPQFIFQYYEEEERQRGNFPDRFSGHQFPNYSSELNVNALLLGDSALYLCASGPDGGPDTQYFGPGTRLTVL.

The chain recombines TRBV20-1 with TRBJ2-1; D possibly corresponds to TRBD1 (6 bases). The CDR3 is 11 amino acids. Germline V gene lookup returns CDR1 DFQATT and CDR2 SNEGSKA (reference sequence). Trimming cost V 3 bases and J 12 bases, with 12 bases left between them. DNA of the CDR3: TGCAGTGCTAGCTCGGACAGAGCGCAGTTCTTC. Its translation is CSASSDRAQFF.

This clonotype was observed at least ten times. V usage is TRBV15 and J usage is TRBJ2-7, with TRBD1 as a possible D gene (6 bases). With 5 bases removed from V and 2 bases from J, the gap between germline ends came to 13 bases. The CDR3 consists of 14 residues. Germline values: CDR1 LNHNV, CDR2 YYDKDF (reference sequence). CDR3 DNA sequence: TGTGCCACCAGCCGAACCAGGACAGCCTACGAGCAGTACTTC. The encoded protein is CATSRTRTAYEQYF.

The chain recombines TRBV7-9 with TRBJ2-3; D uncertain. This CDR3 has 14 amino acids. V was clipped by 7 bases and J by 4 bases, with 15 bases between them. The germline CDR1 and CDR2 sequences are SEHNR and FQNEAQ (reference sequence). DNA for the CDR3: TGTGCCAGCACCCGACCCCCTAGATCAGATACGCAGTATTTT. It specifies CASTRPPRSDTQYF.

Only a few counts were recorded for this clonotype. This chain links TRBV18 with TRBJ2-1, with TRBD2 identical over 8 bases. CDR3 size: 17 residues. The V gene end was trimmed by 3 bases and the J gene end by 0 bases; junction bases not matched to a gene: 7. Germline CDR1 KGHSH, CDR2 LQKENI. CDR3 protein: CASSPPGGSSSYNEQFF. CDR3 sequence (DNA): TGTGCCAGCTCACCTCCGGGGGGGTCGAGCTCCTACAATGAGCAGTTCTTC.

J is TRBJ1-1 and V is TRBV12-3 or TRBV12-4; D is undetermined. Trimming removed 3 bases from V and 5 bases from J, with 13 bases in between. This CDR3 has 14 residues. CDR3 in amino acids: CASSLEGQRTEAFF. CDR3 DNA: TGTGCCAGCAGTTTGGAGGGCCAGAGGACTGAAGCTTTCTTT.

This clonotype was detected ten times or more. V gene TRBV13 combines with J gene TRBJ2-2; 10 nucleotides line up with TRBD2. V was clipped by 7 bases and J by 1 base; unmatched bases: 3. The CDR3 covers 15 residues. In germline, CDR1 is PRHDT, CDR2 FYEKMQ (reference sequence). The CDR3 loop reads CASIRTSGNTGELFF. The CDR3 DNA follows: TGTGCCAGCATCAGGACTAGCGGGAACACCGGGGAGCTGTTTTTT.